This T cell receptor (beta chain) was retrieved from a study of cytomegalovirus exposure and HLA in healthy donors. Study results and caveats: The authors listed 150 to 200 TCR beta chains as cytomegalovirus-associated.

Clones were read by immunoSEQ multiplex PCR, and TCRdb kept only the in-frame ones, dropping some. Counted here are around 250,000 clones, 90% occurring once; the ten biggest clones make up approximately 3%. The CDR3 contains 16 residues. With 5 bases clipped from V and 4 bases from J, the junction kept 8 bases outside the gene matches. CDR1 is MDHEN, CDR2 SYDVKM, per germline. Turning to this clone: The antigen is unknown.

The TCR originated in a woman aged 25 to 39 in good health and CMV-seronegative. V gene TRBV28 combines with J gene TRBJ2-5; 12 positions match TRBD1. The sequenced sample was PBMCs. DNA of the CDR3: TGTGCCAGCAGTCCGGCCGGGACAGGGGGCTTAGAGACCCAGTACTTC. As protein: CASSPAGTGGLETQYF.